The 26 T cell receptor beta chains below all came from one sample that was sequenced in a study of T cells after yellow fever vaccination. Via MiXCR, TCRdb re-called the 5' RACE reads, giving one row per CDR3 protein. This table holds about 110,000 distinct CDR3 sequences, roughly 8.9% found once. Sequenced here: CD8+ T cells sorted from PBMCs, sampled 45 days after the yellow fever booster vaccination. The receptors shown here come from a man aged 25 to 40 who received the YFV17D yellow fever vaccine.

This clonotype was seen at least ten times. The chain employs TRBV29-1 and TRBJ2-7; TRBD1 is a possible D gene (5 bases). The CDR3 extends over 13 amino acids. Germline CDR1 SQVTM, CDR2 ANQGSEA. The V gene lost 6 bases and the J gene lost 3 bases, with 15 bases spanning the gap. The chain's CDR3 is CSVLGHSGYEQYF. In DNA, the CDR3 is TGCAGCGTCTTAGGACACTCGGGCTACGAGCAGTACTTC.

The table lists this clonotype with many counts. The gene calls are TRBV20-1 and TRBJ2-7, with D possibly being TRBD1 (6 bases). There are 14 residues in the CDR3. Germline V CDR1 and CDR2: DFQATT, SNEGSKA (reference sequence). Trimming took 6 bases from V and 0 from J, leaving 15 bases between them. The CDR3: CSAPPGQSSYEQYF. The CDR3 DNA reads TGCAGTGCCCCTCCGGGACAAAGCTCCTACGAGCAGTACTTC.

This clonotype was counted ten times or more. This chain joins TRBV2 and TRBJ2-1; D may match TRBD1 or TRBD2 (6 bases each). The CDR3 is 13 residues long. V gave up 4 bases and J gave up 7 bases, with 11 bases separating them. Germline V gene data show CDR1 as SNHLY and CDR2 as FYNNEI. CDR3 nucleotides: TGTGCCAGCAGTGTTCGGGGGCATAATGAGCAGTTCTTC. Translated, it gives CASSVRGHNEQFF.

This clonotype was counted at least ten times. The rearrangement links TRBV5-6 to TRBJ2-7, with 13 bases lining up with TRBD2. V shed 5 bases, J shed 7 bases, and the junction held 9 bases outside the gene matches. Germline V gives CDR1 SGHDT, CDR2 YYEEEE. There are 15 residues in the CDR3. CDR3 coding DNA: TGTGCCAGCAGACTTTCACCGGGACTAGCGGGGGAGCAGTACTTC. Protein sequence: CASRLSPGLAGEQYF.

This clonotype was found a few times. In DNA, the CDR3 is TGTGCCTGGAGAGCCCAACAGGGGTGGAACACTGAAGCTTTCTTT. Translating gives CAWRAQQGWNTEAFF. V and J are TRBV30 and TRBJ1-1; 7 bases are a match to TRBD1. The CDR3 covers 15 residues. V lost 3 bases, J lost 1 base, and 8 bases stayed unmatched. From germline, CDR1 is GTSNPN and CDR2 SVGIG (reference sequence).

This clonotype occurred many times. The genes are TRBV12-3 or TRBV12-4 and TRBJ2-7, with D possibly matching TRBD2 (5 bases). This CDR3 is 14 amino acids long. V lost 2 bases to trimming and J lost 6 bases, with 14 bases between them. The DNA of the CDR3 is TGTGCCAGCAGTTTACCCGGCTGGACTTCCGAGCAGTACTTC. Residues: CASSLPGWTSEQYF.

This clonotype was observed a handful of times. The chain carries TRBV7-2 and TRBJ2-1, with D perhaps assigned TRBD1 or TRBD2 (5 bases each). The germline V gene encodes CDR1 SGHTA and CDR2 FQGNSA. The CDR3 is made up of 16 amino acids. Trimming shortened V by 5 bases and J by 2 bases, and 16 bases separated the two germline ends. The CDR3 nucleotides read TGTGCCAGCAGCCTTCCGACTCTGGGGGCCTACAATGAGCAGTTCTTC. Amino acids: CASSLPTLGAYNEQFF. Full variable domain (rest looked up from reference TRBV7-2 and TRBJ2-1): GAGVSQSPSNKVTEKGKDVELRCDPISGHTALYWYRQSLGQGLEFLIYFQGNSAPDKSGLPSDRFSAERTGGSVSTLTIQRTQQEDSAVYLCASSLPTLGAYNEQFFGPGTRLTVL.

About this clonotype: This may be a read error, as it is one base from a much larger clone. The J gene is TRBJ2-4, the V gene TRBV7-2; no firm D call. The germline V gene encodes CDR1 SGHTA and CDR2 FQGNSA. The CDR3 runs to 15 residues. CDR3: CASSLEVGRTNTQYF. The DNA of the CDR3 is TGTGCCAGCAGCTTAGAGGTCGGAAGGACGAACACTCAGTACTTC.

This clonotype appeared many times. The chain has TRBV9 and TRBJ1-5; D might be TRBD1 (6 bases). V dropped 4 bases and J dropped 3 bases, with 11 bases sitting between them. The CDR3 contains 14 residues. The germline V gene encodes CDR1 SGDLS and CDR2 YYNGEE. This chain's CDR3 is CASSSGTSNQPQHF. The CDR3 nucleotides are TGTGCCAGCAGCTCAGGGACATCCAATCAGCCCCAGCATTTT. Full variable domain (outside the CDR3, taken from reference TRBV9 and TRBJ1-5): DSGVTQTPKHLITATGQRVTLRCSPRSGDLSVYWYQQSLDQGLQFLIQYYNGEERAKGNILERFSAQQFPDLHSELNLSSLELGDSALYFCASSSGTSNQPQHFGDGTRLSIL.

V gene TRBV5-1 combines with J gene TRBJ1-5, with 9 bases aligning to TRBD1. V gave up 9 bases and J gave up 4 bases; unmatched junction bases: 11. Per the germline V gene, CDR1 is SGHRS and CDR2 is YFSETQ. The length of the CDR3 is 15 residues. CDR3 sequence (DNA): TGCGCCATTGACACAGGGGGCTGCCGTAATCAGCCCCAGCATTTT. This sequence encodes CAIDTGGCRNQPQHF.

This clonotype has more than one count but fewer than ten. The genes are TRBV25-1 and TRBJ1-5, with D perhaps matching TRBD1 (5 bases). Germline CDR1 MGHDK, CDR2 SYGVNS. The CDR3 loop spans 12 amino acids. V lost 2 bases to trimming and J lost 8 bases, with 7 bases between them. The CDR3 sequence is CASSEPGKPQHF. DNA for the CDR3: TGTGCCAGCAGTGAACCAGGGAAGCCCCAGCATTTT.

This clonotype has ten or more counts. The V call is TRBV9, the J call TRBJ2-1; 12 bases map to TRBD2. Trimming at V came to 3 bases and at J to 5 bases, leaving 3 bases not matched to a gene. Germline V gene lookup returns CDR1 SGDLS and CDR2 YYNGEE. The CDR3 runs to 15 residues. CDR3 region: CASSAGLAGNNEQFF. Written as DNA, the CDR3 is TGTGCCAGCAGCGCCGGACTAGCGGGGAACAATGAGCAGTTCTTC.

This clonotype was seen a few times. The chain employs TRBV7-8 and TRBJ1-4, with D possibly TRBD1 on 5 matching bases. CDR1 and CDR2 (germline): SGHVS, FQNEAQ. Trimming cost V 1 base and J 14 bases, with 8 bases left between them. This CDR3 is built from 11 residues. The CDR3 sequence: CASSLGQSLFF. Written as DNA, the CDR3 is TGTGCCAGCAGCTTAGGACAGTCCCTGTTTTTT.

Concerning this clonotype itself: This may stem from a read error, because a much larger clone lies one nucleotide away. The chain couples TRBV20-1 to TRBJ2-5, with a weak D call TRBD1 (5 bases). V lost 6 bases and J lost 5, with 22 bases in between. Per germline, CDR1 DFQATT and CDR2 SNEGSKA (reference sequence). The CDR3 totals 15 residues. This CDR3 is CSAKSWGESGETQYF. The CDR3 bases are TGCAGTGCCAAGAGCTGGGGCGAGAGTGGGGAGACCCAGTACTTC.

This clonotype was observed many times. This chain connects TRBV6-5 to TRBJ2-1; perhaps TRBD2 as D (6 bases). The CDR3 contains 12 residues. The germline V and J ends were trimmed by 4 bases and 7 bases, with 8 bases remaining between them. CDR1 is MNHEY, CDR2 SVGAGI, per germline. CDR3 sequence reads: CASSSGGNEQFF. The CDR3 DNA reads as TGTGCCAGCAGTTCCGGAGGGAATGAGCAGTTCTTC.

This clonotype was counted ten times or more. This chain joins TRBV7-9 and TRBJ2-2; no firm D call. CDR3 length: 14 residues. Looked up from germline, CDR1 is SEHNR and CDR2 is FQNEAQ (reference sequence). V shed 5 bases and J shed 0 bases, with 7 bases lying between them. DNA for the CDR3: TGTGCCAGCAGCGTGACTGCGAACACCGGGGAGCTGTTTTTT. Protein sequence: CASSVTANTGELFF.

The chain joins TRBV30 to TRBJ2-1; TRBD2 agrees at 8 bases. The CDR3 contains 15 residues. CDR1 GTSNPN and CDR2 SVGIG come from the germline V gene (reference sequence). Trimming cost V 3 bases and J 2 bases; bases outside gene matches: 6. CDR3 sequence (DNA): TGTGCCTGGAGATCCGGGACTAGTACCTACAATGAGCAGTTCTTC. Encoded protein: CAWRSGTSTYNEQFF.

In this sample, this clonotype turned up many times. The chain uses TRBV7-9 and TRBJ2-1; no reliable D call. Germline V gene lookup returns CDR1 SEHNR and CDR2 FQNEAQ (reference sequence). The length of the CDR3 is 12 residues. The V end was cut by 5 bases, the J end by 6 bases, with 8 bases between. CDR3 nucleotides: TGTGCCAGCAGCCCCCCGGGCAATGAGCAGTTCTTC. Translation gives CASSPPGNEQFF.

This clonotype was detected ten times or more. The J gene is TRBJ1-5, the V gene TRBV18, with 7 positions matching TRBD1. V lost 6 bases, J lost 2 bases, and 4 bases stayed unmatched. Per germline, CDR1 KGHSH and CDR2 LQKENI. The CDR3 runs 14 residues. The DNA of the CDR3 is TGTGCCAGCTCTCCTACAGGGGGCAATCAGCCCCAGCATTTT. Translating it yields CASSPTGGNQPQHF.

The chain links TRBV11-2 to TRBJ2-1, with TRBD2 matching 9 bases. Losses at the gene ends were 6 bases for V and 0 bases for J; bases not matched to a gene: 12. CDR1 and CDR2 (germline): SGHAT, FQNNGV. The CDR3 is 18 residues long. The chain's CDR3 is CASRSLAGGPPSYNEQFF. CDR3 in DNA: TGTGCCAGCAGGAGCCTTGCGGGAGGGCCCCCCTCCTACAATGAGCAGTTCTTC.

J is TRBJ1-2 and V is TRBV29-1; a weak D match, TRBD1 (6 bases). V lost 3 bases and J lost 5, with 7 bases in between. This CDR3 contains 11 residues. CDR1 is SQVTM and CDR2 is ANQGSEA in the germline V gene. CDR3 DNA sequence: TGCAGCGTTGAGGGGGCTTATGGCTACACCTTC. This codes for CSVEGAYGYTF.

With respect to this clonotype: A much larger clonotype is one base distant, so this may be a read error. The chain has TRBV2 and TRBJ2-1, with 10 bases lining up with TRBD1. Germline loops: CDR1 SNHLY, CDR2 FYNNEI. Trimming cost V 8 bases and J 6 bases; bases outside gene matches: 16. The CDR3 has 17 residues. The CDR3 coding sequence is TGTGCCAGCCGCGGAGTCCGATCGGGACAGGGGACCAATGAGCAGTTCTTC. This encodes CASRGVRSGQGTNEQFF.

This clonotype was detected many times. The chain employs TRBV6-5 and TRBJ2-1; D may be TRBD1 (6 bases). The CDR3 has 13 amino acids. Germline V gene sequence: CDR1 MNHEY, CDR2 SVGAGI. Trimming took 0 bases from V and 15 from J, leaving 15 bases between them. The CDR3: CASSYSGKTGLFF. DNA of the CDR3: TGTGCCAGCAGTTACTCAGGAAAGACAGGATTGTTCTTC.

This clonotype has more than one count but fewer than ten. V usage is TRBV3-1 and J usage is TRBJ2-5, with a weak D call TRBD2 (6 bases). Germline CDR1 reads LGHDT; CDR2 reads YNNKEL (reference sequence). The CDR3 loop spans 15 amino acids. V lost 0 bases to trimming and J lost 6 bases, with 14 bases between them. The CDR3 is CASSQDGGFPKTQYF. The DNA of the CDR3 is TGTGCCAGCAGCCAAGATGGGGGGTTCCCGAAGACCCAGTACTTC.

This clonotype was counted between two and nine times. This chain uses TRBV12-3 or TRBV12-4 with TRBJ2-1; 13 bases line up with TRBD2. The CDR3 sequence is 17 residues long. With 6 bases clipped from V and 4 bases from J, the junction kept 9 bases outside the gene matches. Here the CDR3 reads CASRGLAGEGMYNEQFF. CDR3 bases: TGTGCCAGCAGAGGACTAGCGGGAGAGGGAATGTACAATGAGCAGTTCTTC.

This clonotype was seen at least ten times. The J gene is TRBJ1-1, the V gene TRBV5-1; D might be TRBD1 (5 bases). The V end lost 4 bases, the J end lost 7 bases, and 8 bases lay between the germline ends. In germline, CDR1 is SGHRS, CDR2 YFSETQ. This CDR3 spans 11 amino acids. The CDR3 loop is CASSGTGEAFF. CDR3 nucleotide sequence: TGCGCCAGCAGCGGAACAGGTGAAGCTTTCTTT. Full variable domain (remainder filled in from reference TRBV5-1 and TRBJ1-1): KAGVTQTPRYLIKTRGQQVTLSCSPISGHRSVSWYQQTPGQGLQFLFEYFSETQRNKGNFPGRFSGRQFSNSRSEMNVSTLELGDSALYLCASSGTGEAFFGQGTRLTVV.